The 28 T cell receptor beta chains below come from one sample, sequenced in a study of shared clonotypes between healthy human individuals. Using immunoSEQ multiplex PCR, the repertoire was profiled, and TCRdb retains in-frame clones only, with some absent. The sample holds some 2 million clones, about 94% seen once. Selected positively for CCR7 and CD45RO-negative, naive CD8 cells excluded terminally differentiated effector memory CD45RA+ cells. The sample consisted of naive CD8+ T cells sorted from blood. The receptors originated from a man between 18 and 29 years old in good health.

As to this clone: Other DNA sequences in this sample translate to the same CDR3. The chain recombines TRBV9 with TRBJ1-2; no firm D call. The germline V gene has CDR1 SGDLS and CDR2 YYNGEE. Trimming pared 0 bases from V and 8 bases from J, leaving 11 bases between. The CDR3 consists of 13 residues. The CDR3 spells CASSVGGVGGYTF. CDR3 DNA: TGTGCCAGCAGCGTAGGTGGGGTGGGCGGCTACACCTTC.

The gene calls are TRBV7-8 and TRBJ1-5; no firm D call. CDR1 SGHVS and CDR2 FQNEAQ come from the germline V gene. V gave up 1 base and J gave up 3 bases, with 13 bases separating them. This CDR3 spans 16 amino acids. CDR3 residues: CASSLDWAGNNQPQHF. In DNA, the CDR3 is TGTGCCAGCAGCTTAGATTGGGCCGGTAACAATCAGCCCCAGCATTTT.

The genes are TRBV5-6 and TRBJ2-7, with a possible D match to TRBD1 (6 bases). This CDR3 is built from 12 residues. Germline CDR1 and CDR2: SGHDT and YYEEEE. The V gene lost 4 bases and the J gene lost 4 bases, with 9 bases spanning the gap. CDR3 amino acids: CASSRTVYEQYF. CDR3 nucleotide sequence: TGTGCCAGCAGCCGGACAGTTTACGAGCAGTACTTC.

In its sample, this clone was seen once. The V and J genes are TRBV4-1 and TRBJ2-1, with TRBD1 identical over 7 bases. The V gene's germline CDR1 is MGHRA and CDR2 YSYEKL. The CDR3 loop spans 15 amino acids. V was pared by 4 bases and J by 8 bases, with 11 bases of the junction left unmatched. DNA of the CDR3: TGCGCCAGCAGCCCTGAGGACAGGCCATGGGATGAGCAGTTCTTC. Residues: CASSPEDRPWDEQFF.

Comments on this clone: Within the sample, other DNA sequences also encode this same CDR3. The gene calls are TRBV11-2 and TRBJ2-1, with D possibly TRBD2 on 6 matching bases. CDR1 SGHAT and CDR2 FQNNGV come from the germline V gene. The CDR3 totals 14 residues. The germline V and J ends were trimmed by 1 base and 2 bases, with 6 bases remaining between them. This CDR3 reads CASSLAGAYNEQFF. CDR3 nucleotides: TGTGCCAGCAGCTTAGCGGGGGCCTACAATGAGCAGTTCTTC.

V and J are TRBV7-9 and TRBJ1-5; TRBD1 is a possible D gene (6 bases). Trimming cost V 0 bases and J 6 bases, with 12 bases left between them. Germline assignment: CDR1 SEHNR and CDR2 FQNEAQ (reference sequence). CDR3 length equals 15 residues. This CDR3 reads CASSLAGAEGQPQHF. The CDR3 bases are TGTGCCAGCAGCTTAGCGGGGGCCGAGGGTCAGCCCCAGCATTTT.

A note on this clone: The sample has other DNA sequences that encode this CDR3 too. The chain uses TRBV11-2 and TRBJ2-4; D is perhaps TRBD1 or TRBD2 (5 bases each). Trimming shortened V by 0 bases and J by 4 bases, and 16 bases separated the two germline ends. The CDR3 totals 17 residues. Germline V CDR1 and CDR2: SGHAT, FQNNGV. In nucleotides, the CDR3 is TGTGCCAGCAGCTTAGATCAGGGAGATGCGTCAAAAAACATTCAGTACTTC. Residues: CASSLDQGDASKNIQYF.

The V call is TRBV5-5, the J call TRBJ1-2; TRBD1 agrees at 9 bases. This CDR3 spans 15 amino acids. Germline V gene lookup returns CDR1 SGHKS and CDR2 YYEKEE (reference sequence). J was trimmed by 3 bases and V by 3 bases; bases with no gene match: 6. The CDR3 coding sequence is TGTGCCAGCAGCTGGGGGACAGGGTTAGACTATGGCTACACCTTC. Its translation: CASSWGTGLDYGYTF.

V gene TRBV9 combines with J gene TRBJ2-3, with D perhaps matching TRBD1 (5 bases). V lost 0 bases, J lost 4 bases, and 12 bases lay in between. CDR1 SGDLS and CDR2 YYNGEE come from the germline V gene. There are 15 residues in the CDR3. CDR3 sequence (DNA): TGTGCCAGCAGCGTAGCCGACAGTTGGGCAGATACGCAGTATTTT. Protein product: CASSVADSWADTQYF.

This clone was seen once. This sequence joins TRBV4-3 and TRBJ1-2, with TRBD1 matching 10 bases. The germline CDR1 and CDR2 sequences are LGHNA and YSLEER. The CDR3 length is 16 residues. Losses at the gene ends were 1 base for V and 8 bases for J; bases not matched to a gene: 10. The CDR3 DNA sequence: TGCGCCAGCAGCCAAGGACAGGGGGCGGACGGTGGGGGCTACACCTTC. As protein: CASSQGQGADGGGYTF.

This rearrangement joins TRBV25-1 to TRBJ1-4; D is uncertain. CDR3 size: 14 residues. Germline values: CDR1 MGHDK, CDR2 SYGVNS. The V and J ends lost 5 bases and 0 bases respectively, with 7 bases between them. CDR3 protein: CASSSYATNEKLFF. As DNA, the CDR3 is TGTGCCAGCAGTTCTTATGCAACTAATGAAAAACTGTTTTTT.

This chain links TRBV28 with TRBJ2-5, with TRBD2 as a possible D gene (5 bases). Trimming left V 2 bases short and J 5 bases short, with 15 bases between. CDR3 length: 15 amino acids. From germline, CDR1 is MDHEN and CDR2 SYDVKM. The CDR3 sequence is CASSLTAGQRETQYF. CDR3 nucleotide sequence: TGTGCCAGCAGTTTAACGGCGGGCCAGAGGGAGACCCAGTACTTC.

V usage is TRBV7-9 and J usage is TRBJ2-3; 12 positions agree with TRBD2. Germline lookup yields CDR1 SEHNR and CDR2 FQNEAQ (reference sequence). The CDR3 is 16 amino acids. J gave up 3 bases and V 4 bases, and 5 bases lay outside the gene matches. CDR3 DNA sequence: TGTGCCAGCAGCTCCAGACTAGCGGGAGAAACAGATACGCAGTATTTT. Translation: CASSSRLAGETDTQYF. Together with reference TRBV7-9 and TRBJ2-3, the CDR3 gives the full variable domain: DTGVSQNPRHKITKRGQNVTFRCDPISEHNRLYWYRQTLGQGPEFLTYFQNEAQLEKSRLLSDRFSAERPKGSFSTLEIQRTEQGDSAMYLCASSSRLAGETDTQYFGPGTRLTVL.

The gene calls are TRBV12-5 and TRBJ2-1, with 10 positions matching TRBD2. This CDR3 contains 16 residues. V trimming: 5 bases; J trimming: 5 bases; junction bases outside the gene matches: 9. CDR1 LGHNT and CDR2 FRNRAP come from the germline V gene. CDR3 in DNA: TGTGCTAGTGGTCGTGAAGCGGGAGGGCTTCACAATGAGCAGTTCTTC. As protein: CASGREAGGLHNEQFF.

As to this clone: The sample has other DNA sequences that encode this CDR3 too. The chain couples TRBV27 to TRBJ1-4; 9 bases agree with TRBD1. The CDR3 totals 14 residues. V dropped 5 bases and J dropped 7; count of bases not matched to a gene: 5. Germline V lookup: CDR1 MNHEY, CDR2 SMNVEV (reference sequence). The DNA of the CDR3 is TGTGCCAGCAGTACGACAGGGGGAGGTGAAAAACTGTTTTTT. Amino acids: CASSTTGGGEKLFF.

The rearrangement joins TRBV11-3 to TRBJ2-5, with D maybe TRBD2 (7 bases). The CDR3 length is 15 residues. Germline V gene data show CDR1 as SGHNT and CDR2 as YENEEA. The V and J ends lost 2 bases and 3 bases respectively, with 13 bases between them. The CDR3 DNA sequence: TGTGCCAGCAGCTTAAGAGGGGGGGGAGAAGAGACCCAGTACTTC. It yields the protein CASSLRGGGEETQYF. Full variable domain (rest looked up from reference TRBV11-3 and TRBJ2-5): EAGVVQSPRYKIIEKKQPVAFWCNPISGHNTLYWYLQNLGQGPELLIRYENEEAVDDSQLPKDRFSAERLKGVDSTLKIQPAELGDSAVYLCASSLRGGGEETQYFGPGTRLLVL.

J is TRBJ2-3 and V is TRBV7-9, with a possible D match to TRBD2 (6 bases). The CDR3 loop spans 16 amino acids. The germline V gene has CDR1 SEHNR and CDR2 FQNEAQ (reference sequence). V was pared by 5 bases and J by 2 bases, with 17 bases between. CDR3 DNA: TGTGCCAGCAGCGCGCGGGACTTGAAACCCACAGATACGCAGTATTTT. The encoded protein is CASSARDLKPTDTQYF.

For this clone: Other DNA variants within this sample encode the same CDR3. This rearrangement joins TRBV7-9 to TRBJ2-7, with 13 bases fitting TRBD2. The junction had 2 bases not matched to a gene; V was cut back by 5 bases and J by 7 bases. Per germline, CDR1 SEHNR and CDR2 FQNEAQ (reference sequence). There are 13 residues in the CDR3. The DNA for the CDR3 is TGTGCCAGCAGCCTGGGACTAGCGGGGGAGCAGTACTTC. Protein product: CASSLGLAGEQYF.

The rearrangement joins TRBV5-1 to TRBJ2-2; perhaps D is TRBD1 or TRBD2 (6 bases each). The CDR3 contains 17 residues. V was clipped by 2 bases and J by 5 bases, with 19 bases between them. The germline gives CDR1 SGHRS, CDR2 YFSETQ. CDR3: CASSFHQSGAGTGELFF. CDR3 DNA: TGCGCCAGCAGCTTCCACCAGTCAGGGGCGGGGACCGGGGAGCTGTTTTTT.

The chain links TRBV4-3 to TRBJ2-7; D uncertain. The CDR3 has 15 residues. Germline assignment: CDR1 LGHNA and CDR2 YSLEER. Trimming stripped 0 bases from V and 2 bases from J, with 11 bases between. The CDR3 region has the DNA TGCGCCAGCAGCCAAGATCGTCACGCTACCTACGAGCAGTACTTC. It specifies CASSQDRHATYEQYF.

The chain is built from TRBV5-1 and TRBJ2-7, with D maybe TRBD2 (6 bases). This CDR3 contains 15 residues. Germline CDR1 and CDR2: SGHRS and YFSETQ. V shed 5 bases and J shed 0 bases, with 15 bases lying between them. The CDR3 coding sequence is TGCGCCAGCAGAAAAAGAGGAGGGGCCTCCTACGAGCAGTACTTC. Protein sequence: CASRKRGGASYEQYF.

This chain connects TRBV7-9 to TRBJ2-5, with TRBD1 matching 10 bases. The germline V gene has CDR1 SEHNR and CDR2 FQNEAQ (reference sequence). The trim removed 0 bases at V and 5 bases at J, leaving 9 bases unmatched. The CDR3 loop spans 17 amino acids. CDR3 bases: TGTGCCAGCAGCTTAGCGACAGGGGGCGCGATGGGGGAGACCCAGTACTTC. Translating gives CASSLATGGAMGETQYF.

The CDR3 nucleotides read TGTGCCATCAGTGAGGAGGGACAGTTGAACACTGAAGCTTTCTTT. Its protein is CAISEEGQLNTEAFF. V usage is TRBV10-3 and J usage is TRBJ1-1, with 7 bases lining up with TRBD1. CDR1 and CDR2 (germline): ENHRY, SYGVKD. The CDR3 sequence is 15 residues long. J was trimmed by 0 bases and V by 2 bases; bases with no gene match: 3.

The genes are TRBV5-1 and TRBJ2-7; D uncertain. The CDR3 loop spans 13 amino acids. The germline V gene has CDR1 SGHRS and CDR2 YFSETQ. Trimming took 5 bases from V and 0 from J, leaving 9 bases between them. In DNA form, the CDR3 reads TGCGCCAGCAGTCACGATACCTCCTACGAGCAGTACTTC. Its translation: CASSHDTSYEQYF.

The V gene is TRBV5-1, the J gene TRBJ1-1; 10 bases match TRBD1. Germline values: CDR1 SGHRS, CDR2 YFSETQ. CDR3 size: 15 residues. The junction had 4 bases not matched to a gene; V was cut back by 1 base and J by 4 bases. As DNA, the CDR3 is TGCGCCAGCAGCTTGACGACAGGGGGCACCACTGAAGCTTTCTTT. Translation: CASSLTTGGTTEAFF. The variable domain in full, completed from reference TRBV5-1 and TRBJ1-1, reads KAGVTQTPRYLIKTRGQQVTLSCSPISGHRSVSWYQQTPGQGLQFLFEYFSETQRNKGNFPGRFSGRQFSNSRSEMNVSTLELGDSALYLCASSLTTGGTTEAFFGQGTRLTVV.

The V and J genes are TRBV7-9 and TRBJ1-4; no definite D call. The V end was cut by 5 bases, the J end by 4 bases, with 14 bases between. The length of the CDR3 is 15 residues. In germline, CDR1 is SEHNR, CDR2 FQNEAQ (reference sequence). DNA of the CDR3: TGTGCCAGCAGCCCTGTCGAGACTGGTAATGAAAAACTGTTTTTT. It is translated as CASSPVETGNEKLFF.

The gene calls are TRBV11-2 and TRBJ1-4; D uncertain. Germline-derived CDR1 and CDR2 are SGHAT and FQNNGV. Trimming pared 8 bases from V and 7 bases from J, leaving 8 bases between. This CDR3 is 11 amino acids long. CDR3 sequence: CASRSGEKLFF. The CDR3 DNA reads TGTGCCAGCCGCTCCGGTGAAAAACTGTTTTTT.

J is TRBJ1-3 and V is TRBV27; D gene unclear. With 4 bases removed from V and 0 bases from J, the gap between germline ends came to 13 bases. The CDR3 is 16 amino acids. Germline assignment: CDR1 MNHEY and CDR2 SMNVEV (reference sequence). The CDR3 is CASSSTRPLSGNTIYF. CDR3 coding DNA: TGTGCCAGCAGTTCCACGCGACCTCTCTCTGGAAACACCATATATTTT.